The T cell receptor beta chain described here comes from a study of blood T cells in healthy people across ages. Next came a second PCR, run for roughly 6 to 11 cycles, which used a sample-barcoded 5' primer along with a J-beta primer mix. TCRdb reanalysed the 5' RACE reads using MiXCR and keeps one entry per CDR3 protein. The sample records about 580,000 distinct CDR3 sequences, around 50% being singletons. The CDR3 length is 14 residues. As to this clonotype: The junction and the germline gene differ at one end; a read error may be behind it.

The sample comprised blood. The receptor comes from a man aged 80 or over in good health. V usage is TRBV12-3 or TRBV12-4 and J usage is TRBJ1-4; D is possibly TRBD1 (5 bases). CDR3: CASSLRGANENLFF. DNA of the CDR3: TGTGCCAGCAGTTTGAGGGGAGCTAATGAAAACCTGTTTTTT.